These T cell receptor beta chains were read from a single sample in a study of T cell responses to AZD1222 COVID-19 vaccine. The assay was immunoSEQ multiplex PCR, and TCRdb's table has in-frame clones only and misses some. The sample records about 110,000 clones, around 80% being singletons. The sample here was peripheral blood, taken on day 0 of AZD1222 vaccination. The receptors originated from an adult in good health. Each CDR3 is given with its conserved first and last residue. The order of the fields is clone size, J gene, V gene, D gene, CDR3 DNA, CDR3 protein. D genes are given only for firm matches. Size is omitted from some rows. Given values are once, few, many or a class for expanded clones.

abundance: NA
j_gene: TRBJ2-1
v_gene: TRBV5-1
d_gene: TRBD2
CDR3nt: TGCGCCAGCAGCGCTAGCGGGGATTACAATGAGCAGTTCTTC
CDR3aa: CASSASGDYNEQFF

abundance: once
j_gene: TRBJ2-6
v_gene: TRBV7-2
d_gene: NA
CDR3nt: TGTGCCAGCAGCTCTGCCCGCTCTGGGGCCAACGTCCTGACTTTC
CDR3aa: CASSSARSGANVLTF

abundance: once
j_gene: TRBJ2-5
v_gene: TRBV30
d_gene: NA
CDR3nt: TGTGCCTGGAGTGCAAAAGGCCACAGATCGGAGACCCAGTACTTC
CDR3aa: CAWSAKGHRSETQYF

abundance: NA
j_gene: TRBJ2-1
v_gene: TRBV4-1
d_gene: NA
CDR3nt: TGCGCCAGCAGCCAACGAATTTCGGGGGTTTACAATGAGCAGTTCTTC
CDR3aa: CASSQRISGVYNEQFF

abundance: NA
j_gene: TRBJ2-5
v_gene: TRBV18
d_gene: TRBD1
CDR3nt: TGTGCCAGCTCACTTGGACAGGCCCCCCAAGAGACCCAGTACTTC
CDR3aa: CASSLGQAPQETQYF

abundance: NA
j_gene: TRBJ1-1
v_gene: TRBV18
d_gene: NA
CDR3nt: TGTGCCAGCTCACCACTAGGGCCCTTTGAAGCTTTCTTT
CDR3aa: CASSPLGPFEAFF

abundance: once
j_gene: TRBJ2-2
v_gene: TRBV27
d_gene: TRBD2
CDR3nt: TGTGCCAGCAGTTTATCGGGGGGACTAGTTGCCACCGGGGAGCTGTTTTTT
CDR3aa: CASSLSGGLVATGELFF

abundance: NA
j_gene: TRBJ1-3
v_gene: TRBV6-5
d_gene: TRBD1
CDR3nt: TGTGCCAGCAGTTACACGGGACAGCACTCTGGAAACACCATATATTTT
CDR3aa: CASSYTGQHSGNTIYF

abundance: NA
j_gene: TRBJ1-2
v_gene: TRBV5-1
d_gene: NA
CDR3nt: TGCGCCAGCAGCCCTCGGGGCCCCGGAACTAACTATGGCTACACCTTC
CDR3aa: CASSPRGPGTNYGYTF

abundance: NA
j_gene: TRBJ1-4
v_gene: TRBV5-1
d_gene: NA
CDR3nt: TGCGCCAGCAGCTCGGACAGCACTTCTAATGAAAAACTGTTTTTT
CDR3aa: CASSSDSTSNEKLFF

abundance: NA
j_gene: TRBJ2-1
v_gene: TRBV5-1
d_gene: TRBD2
CDR3nt: TGCGCCAGCAGCTTGCTAGCGGGGGCCGGCAATGAGCAGTTCTTC
CDR3aa: CASSLLAGAGNEQFF

abundance: NA
j_gene: TRBJ1-5
v_gene: TRBV5-4
d_gene: NA
CDR3nt: TGTGCCAGCAGCTACGACAGAGGCAATCAGCCCCAGCATTTT
CDR3aa: CASSYDRGNQPQHF

abundance: NA
j_gene: TRBJ1-2
v_gene: TRBV5-4
d_gene: NA
CDR3nt: TGTGCCAGCACCCCGGAGGGGATAGAATATCATGGCTACACCTTC
CDR3aa: CASTPEGIEYHGYTF

abundance: NA
j_gene: TRBJ1-4
v_gene: TRBV3-1/TRBV3-2
d_gene: NA
CDR3nt: TGTGCCAGCAGCCAAGAGTTGGGGATTAATGAAAAACTGTTTTTT
CDR3aa: CASSQELGINEKLFF

abundance: few
j_gene: TRBJ1-1
v_gene: TRBV3-1/TRBV3-2
d_gene: NA
CDR3nt: TGTGCCAGCAGCCGTGGAGCGGGAGCTTTCTTT
CDR3aa: CASSRGAGAFF

abundance: NA
j_gene: TRBJ2-1
v_gene: TRBV10-1
d_gene: TRBD2
CDR3nt: TGCGCCAGCAGTGACGGGATAGCGGGAGGCAATGAGCAGTTCTTC
CDR3aa: CASSDGIAGGNEQFF

abundance: NA
j_gene: TRBJ2-7
v_gene: TRBV10-2
d_gene: NA
CDR3nt: TGCGCCAGTACCGACAGGTTGTACTACGAGCAGTACTTC
CDR3aa: CASTDRLYYEQYF

abundance: NA
j_gene: TRBJ1-2
v_gene: TRBV6-5
d_gene: NA
CDR3nt: TGTGCCAGCAGGAAACAGGGTAACTATGGCTACACCTTC
CDR3aa: CASRKQGNYGYTF

abundance: NA
j_gene: TRBJ2-7
v_gene: TRBV29-1
d_gene: NA
CDR3nt: TGCAGCGCCGAGGGGGTGAGCTCCTACGAGCAGTACTTC
CDR3aa: CSAEGVSSYEQYF

abundance: NA
j_gene: TRBJ1-4
v_gene: TRBV18
d_gene: NA
CDR3nt: TGTGCCAGCTCACCACGGGGGGCGTCTAATGAAAAACTGTTTTTT
CDR3aa: CASSPRGASNEKLFF

abundance: NA
j_gene: TRBJ2-1
v_gene: TRBV10-2
d_gene: NA
CDR3nt: TGCGCCAGCAGTGATGGGACCCCCGGGGGTGAGCAGTTCTTC
CDR3aa: CASSDGTPGGEQFF

abundance: NA
j_gene: TRBJ1-1
v_gene: TRBV19
d_gene: TRBD1
CDR3nt: TGTGCCAGTAGTATCACCGGGACAGTGAACACTGAAGCTTTCTTT
CDR3aa: CASSITGTVNTEAFF

abundance: NA
j_gene: TRBJ2-2
v_gene: TRBV7-2
d_gene: NA
CDR3nt: TGTGCCAGCAGCCTGGGACTCCTCCCCGGGGAGCTGTTTTTT
CDR3aa: CASSLGLLPGELFF

abundance: once
j_gene: TRBJ1-1
v_gene: TRBV5-1
d_gene: TRBD1
CDR3nt: TGCGCCAGCAGCTTGGCGGTGACAGGGGTTGGGACTGAAGCTTTCTTT
CDR3aa: CASSLAVTGVGTEAFF

abundance: NA
j_gene: TRBJ2-7
v_gene: TRBV10-3
d_gene: TRBD1
CDR3nt: TGTGCCATCAGTGGGACAGGGGGCAACGACGAGCAGTACTTC
CDR3aa: CAISGTGGNDEQYF

abundance: NA
j_gene: TRBJ2-7
v_gene: TRBV30
d_gene: TRBD1
CDR3nt: TGTGCCTGGAGTGTACCTGGACAGGGAAAGATCGACGAGCAGTACTTC
CDR3aa: CAWSVPGQGKIDEQYF

abundance: NA
j_gene: TRBJ1-1
v_gene: TRBV7-8
d_gene: NA
CDR3nt: TGTGCCAGCAGCTTAGCCGTAGGACGGAACACTGAAGCTTTCTTT
CDR3aa: CASSLAVGRNTEAFF

abundance: NA
j_gene: TRBJ1-1
v_gene: TRBV6-6
d_gene: NA
CDR3nt: TGTGCCAGCAGTGGACTCAGTCGTGAAGCTTTCTTT
CDR3aa: CASSGLSREAFF

abundance: NA
j_gene: TRBJ2-3
v_gene: TRBV24-1
d_gene: NA
CDR3nt: TGTGCCACCAGTGATTTGCAGTTCGCAGGCACAGATACGCAGTATTTT
CDR3aa: CATSDLQFAGTDTQYF

abundance: NA
j_gene: TRBJ2-3
v_gene: TRBV5-4
d_gene: TRBD2
CDR3nt: TGTGCCAGCAGCTTGGGGCGGGGGGCCCGCACAGATACGCAGTATTTT
CDR3aa: CASSLGRGARTDTQYF

abundance: NA
j_gene: TRBJ2-7
v_gene: TRBV5-1
d_gene: TRBD1
CDR3nt: TGCGCCAGCAGCTCTGGGGACAGGGCAATCCACGAGCAGTACTTC
CDR3aa: CASSSGDRAIHEQYF

abundance: once
j_gene: TRBJ1-1
v_gene: TRBV7-3
d_gene: TRBD1
CDR3nt: TGTGCCAGCAGCATAACCGGGACAGCAACCTCTGAAGCTTTCTTT
CDR3aa: CASSITGTATSEAFF

abundance: NA
j_gene: TRBJ1-1
v_gene: TRBV18
d_gene: NA
CDR3nt: TGTGCCAGCTCACCGCTGTCCAGGAACACTGAAGCTTTCTTT
CDR3aa: CASSPLSRNTEAFF

abundance: few
j_gene: TRBJ1-1
v_gene: TRBV4-3
d_gene: NA
CDR3nt: TGCGCCAGCAGCAAAGGACAAGGGAACACTGAAGCTTTCTTT
CDR3aa: CASSKGQGNTEAFF

abundance: few
j_gene: TRBJ2-5
v_gene: TRBV7-2
d_gene: NA
CDR3nt: TGTGCCAGCAGCTTAGTCTCCTCGGTTGGGCAAGAGACCCAGTACTTC
CDR3aa: CASSLVSSVGQETQYF

abundance: NA
j_gene: TRBJ2-1
v_gene: TRBV28
d_gene: NA
CDR3nt: TGTGCCAGCAGTTCTGCCGGGGGAGTCTACAATGAGCAGTTCTTC
CDR3aa: CASSSAGGVYNEQFF

abundance: NA
j_gene: TRBJ2-1
v_gene: TRBV19
d_gene: NA
CDR3nt: TGTGCCAGTAGTCCGAATCCGGGCCTATACAATGAGCAGTTCTTC
CDR3aa: CASSPNPGLYNEQFF

abundance: NA
j_gene: TRBJ1-1
v_gene: TRBV18
d_gene: NA
CDR3nt: TGTGCCAGCTCACCAGGGGTGGGGATGAACACTGAAGCTTTCTTT
CDR3aa: CASSPGVGMNTEAFF

abundance: few
j_gene: TRBJ2-7
v_gene: TRBV28
d_gene: NA
CDR3nt: TGTGCCAGCAGTTTATGGCAGGGCTACGAGCAGTACTTC
CDR3aa: CASSLWQGYEQYF

abundance: NA
j_gene: TRBJ2-5
v_gene: TRBV19
d_gene: TRBD2
CDR3nt: TGTGCCAGTAGTCGAAGCGGGAGGATCCAAGAGACCCAGTACTTC
CDR3aa: CASSRSGRIQETQYF

abundance: NA
j_gene: TRBJ1-2
v_gene: TRBV19
d_gene: NA
CDR3nt: TGTGCCAGTAGTATAAACAGTAGAGCTTATGGCTACACCTTC
CDR3aa: CASSINSRAYGYTF

abundance: NA
j_gene: TRBJ1-1
v_gene: TRBV18
d_gene: NA
CDR3nt: TGTGCCAGCTCACCCGGGCCCCGCACTGAAGCTTTCTTT
CDR3aa: CASSPGPRTEAFF

abundance: NA
j_gene: TRBJ2-3
v_gene: TRBV19
d_gene: NA
CDR3nt: TGTGCCACCTCATCGAGGGGCACTAGCACAGATACGCAGTATTTT
CDR3aa: CATSSRGTSTDTQYF

abundance: NA
j_gene: TRBJ2-7
v_gene: TRBV27
d_gene: NA
CDR3nt: TGTGCCAGCAGTTTCGGGCCGTCTAACTACGAGCAGTACTTC
CDR3aa: CASSFGPSNYEQYF

abundance: NA
j_gene: TRBJ2-1
v_gene: TRBV9
d_gene: TRBD2
CDR3nt: TGTGCCAGCACCCGGGGACTAGCGGGGAGGTACAATGAGCAGTTCTTC
CDR3aa: CASTRGLAGRYNEQFF

abundance: NA
j_gene: TRBJ1-1
v_gene: TRBV6-5
d_gene: TRBD1
CDR3nt: TGTGCCAGCAGCCCCCTTTGGGACAGGACCACTGAAGCTTTCTTT
CDR3aa: CASSPLWDRTTEAFF

abundance: once
j_gene: TRBJ2-7
v_gene: TRBV29-1
d_gene: TRBD1
CDR3nt: TGCAGCGCGTCCACAGGGGCGGGTCTCGAGCAGTACTTC
CDR3aa: CSASTGAGLEQYF

abundance: NA
j_gene: TRBJ2-1
v_gene: TRBV5-4
d_gene: NA
CDR3nt: TGTGCCAGCAGCATGAACTCAGGGATTCTCTACAATGAGCAGTTCTTC
CDR3aa: CASSMNSGILYNEQFF

abundance: NA
j_gene: TRBJ1-1
v_gene: TRBV18
d_gene: TRBD1
CDR3nt: TGTGCCAGCTTTACCGGGACAGGGTACACTGAAGCTTTCTTT
CDR3aa: CASFTGTGYTEAFF

abundance: NA
j_gene: TRBJ1-6
v_gene: TRBV28
d_gene: NA
CDR3nt: TGTGCCAGCAGTTCCCCACAGGGAATGCGGTCACCCCTCCACTTT
CDR3aa: CASSSPQGMRSPLHF